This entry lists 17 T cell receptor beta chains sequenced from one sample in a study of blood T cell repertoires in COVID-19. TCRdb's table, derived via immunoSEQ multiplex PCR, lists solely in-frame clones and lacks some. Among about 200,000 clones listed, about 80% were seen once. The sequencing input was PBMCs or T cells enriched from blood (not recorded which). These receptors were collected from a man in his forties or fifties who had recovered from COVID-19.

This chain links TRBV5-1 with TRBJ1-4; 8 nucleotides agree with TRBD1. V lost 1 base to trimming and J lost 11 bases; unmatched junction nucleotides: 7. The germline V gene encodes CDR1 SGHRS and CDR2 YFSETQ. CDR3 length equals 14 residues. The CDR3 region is CASSLTVTGDKLFF. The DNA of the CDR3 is TGCGCCAGCAGCTTGACCGTGACAGGGGATAAACTGTTTTTT.

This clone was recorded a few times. The CDR3 DNA sequence: TGTGCCAGCAGTATTCGAACGACAGGGGGCTATGAAAAACTGTTTTTT. Its protein is CASSIRTTGGYEKLFF. The chain uses TRBV27 and TRBJ1-4; TRBD1 aligns across 10 bases. The CDR3 covers 16 residues. Germline CDR1 and CDR2: MNHEY and SMNVEV (reference sequence). V was pared by 5 bases and J by 6 bases, with 9 bases of the junction left unmatched. The full variable domain, rest sourced from reference TRBV27 and TRBJ1-4, is EAQVTQNPRYLITVTGKKLTVTCSQNMNHEYMSWYRQDPGLGLRQIYYSMNVEVTDKGDVPEGYKVSRKEKRNFPLILESPSPNQTSLYFCASSIRTTGGYEKLFFGSGTQLSVL.

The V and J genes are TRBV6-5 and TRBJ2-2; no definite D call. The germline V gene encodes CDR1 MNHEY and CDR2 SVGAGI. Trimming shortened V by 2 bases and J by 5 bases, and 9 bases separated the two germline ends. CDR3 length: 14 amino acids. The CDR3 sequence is CASSYRSGTGELFF. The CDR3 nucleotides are TGTGCCAGCAGTTACCGTTCCGGTACCGGGGAGCTGTTTTTT.

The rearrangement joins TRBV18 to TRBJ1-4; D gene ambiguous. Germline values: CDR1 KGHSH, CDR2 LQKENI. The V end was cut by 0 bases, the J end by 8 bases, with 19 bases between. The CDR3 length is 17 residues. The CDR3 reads CASSPPLADSVREKLFF. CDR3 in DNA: TGTGCCAGCTCACCACCCCTCGCGGATAGCGTCCGGGAAAAACTGTTTTTT.

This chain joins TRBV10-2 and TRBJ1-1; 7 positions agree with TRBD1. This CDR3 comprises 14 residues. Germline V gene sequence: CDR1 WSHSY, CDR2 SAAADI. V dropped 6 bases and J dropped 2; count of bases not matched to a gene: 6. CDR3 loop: CASREGGGNTEAFF. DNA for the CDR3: TGCGCCAGCAGGGAGGGAGGGGGCAACACTGAAGCTTTCTTT.

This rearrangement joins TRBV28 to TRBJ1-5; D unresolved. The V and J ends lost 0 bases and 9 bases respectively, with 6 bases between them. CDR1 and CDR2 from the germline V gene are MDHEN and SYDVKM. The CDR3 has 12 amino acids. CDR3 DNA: TGTGCCAGCAGTTTATGGGAGCGGCCCCAGCATTTT. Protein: CASSLWERPQHF.

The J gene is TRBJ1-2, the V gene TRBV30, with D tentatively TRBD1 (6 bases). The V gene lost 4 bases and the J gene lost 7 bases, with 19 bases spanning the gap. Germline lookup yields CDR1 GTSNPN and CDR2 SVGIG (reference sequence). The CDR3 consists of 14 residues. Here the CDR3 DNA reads TGTGCCTGGAACAGGGTCAGCCCTTTTGGTGGCTACACCTTC. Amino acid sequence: CAWNRVSPFGGYTF. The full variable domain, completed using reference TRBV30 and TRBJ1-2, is SQTIHQWPATLVQPVGSPLSLECTVEGTSNPNLYWYRQAAGRGLQLLFYSVGIGQISSEVPQNLSASRPQDRQFILSSKKLLLSDSGFYLCAWNRVSPFGGYTFGSGTRLTVV.

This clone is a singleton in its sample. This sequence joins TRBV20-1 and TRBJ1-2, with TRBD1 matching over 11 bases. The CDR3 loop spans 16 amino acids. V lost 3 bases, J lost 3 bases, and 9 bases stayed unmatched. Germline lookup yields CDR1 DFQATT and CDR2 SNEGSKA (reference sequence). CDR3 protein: CSASDADRGPYYGYTF. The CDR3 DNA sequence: TGCAGTGCTAGTGATGCGGACAGGGGGCCATACTATGGCTACACCTTC.

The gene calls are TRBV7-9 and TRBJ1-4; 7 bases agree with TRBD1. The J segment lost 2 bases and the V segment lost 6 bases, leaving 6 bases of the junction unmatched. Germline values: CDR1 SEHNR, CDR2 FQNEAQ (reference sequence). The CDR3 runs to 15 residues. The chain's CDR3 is CASSPGTDTNEKLFF. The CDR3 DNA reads TGTGCCAGCAGTCCCGGGACAGATACTAATGAAAAACTGTTTTTT.

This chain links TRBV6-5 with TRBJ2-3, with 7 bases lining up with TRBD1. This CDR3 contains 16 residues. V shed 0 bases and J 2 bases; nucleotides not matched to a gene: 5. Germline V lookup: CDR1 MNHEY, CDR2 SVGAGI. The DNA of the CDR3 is TGTGCCAGCAGTTACTCGAGGGGGCCCCTCACAGATACGCAGTATTTT. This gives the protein CASSYSRGPLTDTQYF.

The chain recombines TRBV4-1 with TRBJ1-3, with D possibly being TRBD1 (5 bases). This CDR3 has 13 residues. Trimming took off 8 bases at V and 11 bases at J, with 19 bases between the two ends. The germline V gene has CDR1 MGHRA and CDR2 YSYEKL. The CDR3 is CASQGLALGPIYF. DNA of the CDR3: TGCGCCAGCCAGGGACTTGCCCTAGGGCCCATATATTTT.

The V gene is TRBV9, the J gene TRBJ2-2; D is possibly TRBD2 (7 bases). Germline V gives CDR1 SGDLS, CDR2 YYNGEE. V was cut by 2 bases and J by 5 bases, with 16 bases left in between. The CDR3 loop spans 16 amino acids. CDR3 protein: CASSVGGLPGTGELFF. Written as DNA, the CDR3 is TGTGCCAGCAGCGTGGGGGGGCTACCTGGAACCGGGGAGCTGTTTTTT.

This CDR3 reads CATSDPTGNQPQHF. For the CDR3, the DNA is TGTGCCACCAGTGATCCGACAGGGAACCAGCCCCAGCATTTT. V gene TRBV24-1 combines with J gene TRBJ1-5; 7 bases align to TRBD1. Losses at the gene ends were 3 bases for V and 7 bases for J; bases not matched to a gene: 5. The CDR3 loop spans 14 amino acids. Germline V gene data show CDR1 as KGHDR and CDR2 as SFDVKD.

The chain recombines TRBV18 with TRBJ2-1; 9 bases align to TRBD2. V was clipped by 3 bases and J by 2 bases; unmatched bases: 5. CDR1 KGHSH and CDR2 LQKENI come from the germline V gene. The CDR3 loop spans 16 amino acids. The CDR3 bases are TGTGCCAGCTCACCCTGGGCTAGCGGGGCCTACAATGAGCAGTTCTTC. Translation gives CASSPWASGAYNEQFF.

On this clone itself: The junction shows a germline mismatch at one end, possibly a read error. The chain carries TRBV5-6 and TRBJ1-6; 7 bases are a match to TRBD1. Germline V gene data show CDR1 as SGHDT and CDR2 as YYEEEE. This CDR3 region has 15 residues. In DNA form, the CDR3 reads TGTGCCAGCAACTTGGTAGGGGGCGGAGGATCACCCCTCCACTTT. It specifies CASNLVGGGGSPLHF.

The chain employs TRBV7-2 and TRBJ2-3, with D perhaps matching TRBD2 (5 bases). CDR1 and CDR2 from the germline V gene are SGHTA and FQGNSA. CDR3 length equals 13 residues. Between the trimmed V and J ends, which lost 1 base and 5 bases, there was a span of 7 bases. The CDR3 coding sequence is TGTGCCAGCAGCTTAGAGAGGGTAGATACGCAGTATTTT. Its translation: CASSLERVDTQYF.

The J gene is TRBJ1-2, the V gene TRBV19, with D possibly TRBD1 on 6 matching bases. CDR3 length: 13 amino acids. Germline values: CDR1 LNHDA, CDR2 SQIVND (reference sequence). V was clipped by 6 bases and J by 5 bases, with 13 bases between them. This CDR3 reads CASSPTGMYGYTF. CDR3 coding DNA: TGTGCCAGTAGCCCCACAGGGATGTATGGCTACACCTTC.